The 19 T cell receptor beta chains presented below share a single source sample, sequenced in a study of beta chain features in type 1 diabetes. The study reverse transcribed the entire isolated RNA, so it sequenced expressed TCRB transcripts. The data were produced by immunoSEQ multiplex PCR, yet TCRdb's version contains in-frame clones alone and is incomplete. The data contain under 300,000 clones, roughly 30% of them singletons. Source material: central memory CD4+ T cells from blood. The receptors were sampled from a man aged 30 to 45 in good health.

CDR3: CASGLERGPYEQYF. The DNA for the CDR3 is TGTGCTAGTGGTTTGGAAAGGGGGCCCTACGAGCAGTACTTC. The rearrangement links TRBV12-5 to TRBJ2-7; the match to TRBD1 covers 7 bases. Germline V gene lookup returns CDR1 LGHNT and CDR2 FRNRAP. The J segment lost 2 bases and the V segment lost 1 base, leaving 2 bases of the junction unmatched. This CDR3 is 14 amino acids long.

As concerns this clone: Possible read error: a much larger clone is one base away. V usage is TRBV7-2 and J usage is TRBJ1-2; D is possibly TRBD1 (6 bases). Trimming took 5 bases from V and 5 from J, leaving 12 bases between them. The CDR3 consists of 13 residues. Germline V lookup: CDR1 SGHTA, CDR2 FQGNSA. In DNA, the CDR3 is TGTGCCAGCAGCCCAACAGGGCTGTATGGCTACACCTTC. As protein: CASSPTGLYGYTF.

The chain joins TRBV28 to TRBJ2-7; D is possibly TRBD2 (6 bases). The CDR3 extends over 14 amino acids. In germline, CDR1 is MDHEN, CDR2 SYDVKM. V lost 4 bases, J lost 0 bases, and 10 bases lay in between. The CDR3 loop reads CASSSPGSSYEQYF. CDR3 DNA: TGTGCCAGCAGTTCGCCCGGGAGCTCCTACGAGCAGTACTTC.

This clone was observed a handful of times. The chain is built from TRBV2 and TRBJ2-7, with D uncertain. CDR3 length: 11 amino acids. CDR1 is SNHLY, CDR2 FYNNEI, per germline. With 3 bases removed from V and 10 bases from J, the gap between germline ends came to 10 bases. In nucleotides, the CDR3 is TGTGCCAGCAGTGAGAGACTGAATCAGTACTTC. Translation gives CASSERLNQYF.

This clone was found once. The chain uses TRBV6-6 and TRBJ2-1; no clear D gene. The CDR3 covers 13 residues. Germline V gene data show CDR1 as MNHNY and CDR2 as SVGAGI (reference sequence). The germline V and J ends were trimmed by 4 bases and 11 bases, with 15 bases remaining between them. The CDR3: CASSSRLGQKQFF. Here the CDR3 DNA reads TGTGCCAGCAGTTCTCGCCTGGGCCAGAAGCAGTTCTTC.

This clone has at least ten counts. Other DNA variants within this sample encode the same CDR3. The genes are TRBV7-2 and TRBJ2-1; tentative D call: TRBD1 (6 bases). Germline lookup yields CDR1 SGHTA and CDR2 FQGNSA. Trimming shortened V by 5 bases and J by 7 bases, and 12 bases separated the two germline ends. The CDR3 extends over 13 amino acids. CDR3 residues: CASSLDRNNEQFF. As DNA, the CDR3 is TGTGCCAGCAGCCTCGACAGGAATAATGAGCAGTTCTTC. The complete variable domain, with remaining parts taken from reference TRBV7-2 and TRBJ2-1, reads GAGVSQSPSNKVTEKGKDVELRCDPISGHTALYWYRQSLGQGLEFLIYFQGNSAPDKSGLPSDRFSAERTGGSVSTLTIQRTQQEDSAVYLCASSLDRNNEQFFGPGTRLTVL.

The rearrangement joins TRBV25-1 to TRBJ1-2; D might be TRBD1 (5 bases). CDR3 length: 14 residues. The germline gives CDR1 MGHDK, CDR2 SYGVNS. The V and J ends lost 10 bases and 4 bases respectively, with 19 bases between them. DNA for the CDR3: TGTGCCACCGAGGTGTTAGGGGAAGCCTATGGCTACACCTTC. This translates into CATEVLGEAYGYTF.

This clone was seen many times. The genes are TRBV14 and TRBJ2-7; 7 positions match TRBD2. Trimming cost V 4 bases and J 9 bases; bases outside gene matches: 12. CDR3 length: 14 amino acids. CDR1 and CDR2 from the germline V gene are SGHDN and FVKESK. CDR3 in amino acids: CASSLPGGTNGQYF. CDR3 DNA sequence: TGTGCCAGCAGCCTCCCGGGAGGAACGAATGGGCAGTACTTC.

The sample holds a few counts of this clone. The chain couples TRBV28 to TRBJ2-7; D possibly corresponds to TRBD1 (7 bases). This CDR3 comprises 14 residues. Germline lookup yields CDR1 MDHEN and CDR2 SYDVKM. Trimming cost V 5 bases and J 5 bases, with 16 bases left between them. In nucleotides, the CDR3 is TGTGCCAGCAGTGAAACCTCCAGGGGGGACGAGCAGTACTTC. Translation gives CASSETSRGDEQYF.

For this clone: Other DNA sequences of this sample code for an identical CDR3. The gene calls are TRBV29-1 and TRBJ2-1; TRBD2 matches 16 bases. The CDR3 spans 15 residues. Germline CDR1 SQVTM, CDR2 ANQGSEA. The junction had 4 bases not matched to a gene; V was cut back by 4 bases and J by 7 bases. The CDR3 DNA follows: TGCAGCGTTGCCGGGACTAGCGGGGGGGCAAATGAGCAGTTCTTC. It specifies CSVAGTSGGANEQFF.

This clone was counted between two and nine times. The chain uses TRBV7-2 and TRBJ1-3, with D unclear. Germline CDR1 and CDR2: SGHTA and FQGNSA. Trimming removed 5 bases from V and 2 bases from J, with 7 bases in between. The CDR3 loop spans 13 amino acids. In DNA form, the CDR3 reads TGTGCCAGCAGCCCAGCTCCTGGAAACACCATATATTTT. Protein sequence: CASSPAPGNTIYF.

This clone was found a few times. V is TRBV20-1 and J is TRBJ2-4; D might be TRBD2 (6 bases). V lost 6 bases to trimming and J lost 5 bases, with 8 bases between them. This CDR3 region has 11 residues. Germline V CDR1 and CDR2: DFQATT, SNEGSKA (reference sequence). For the CDR3, the DNA is TGCAGTGCCGTAGCGGAAAACATTCAGTACTTC. As protein: CSAVAENIQYF.

Points on this clone: Other DNA sequences in the same sample also yield this CDR3. The V call is TRBV27, the J call TRBJ2-7; D not certain. Germline lookup yields CDR1 MNHEY and CDR2 SMNVEV (reference sequence). The CDR3 is 13 amino acids. V was shortened by 5 bases and J by 2 bases, with 10 bases between the two germline ends. CDR3 nucleotide sequence: TGTGCCAGCAGTCTTGGGCCAGCCTACGAGCAGTACTTC. It translates to CASSLGPAYEQYF.

This clone was detected ten times or more. The rearrangement uses TRBV27 and TRBJ2-1, with a tentative D call TRBD2 (5 bases). Germline V lookup: CDR1 MNHEY, CDR2 SMNVEV (reference sequence). The V end lost 5 bases, the J end lost 2 bases, and 13 bases lay between the germline ends. The CDR3 covers 15 residues. CDR3 residues: CASSLRTGAYNEQFF. DNA for the CDR3: TGTGCCAGCAGTCTCCGGACTGGAGCCTACAATGAGCAGTTCTTC.

This clone was counted many times. The rearrangement links TRBV10-3 to TRBJ1-1, with 11 positions matching TRBD1. V shed 7 bases, J shed 7 bases, and the junction held 8 bases outside the gene matches. The CDR3 has 14 amino acids. Germline CDR1 is ENHRY and CDR2 is SYGVKD. In DNA form, the CDR3 reads TGTGCCATCACTCCGGGACAGGGGGATTTTGAAGCTTTCTTT. Translating it yields CAITPGQGDFEAFF.

With regard to this clone: The junction departs from the called germline gene at one end, perhaps through a read error. V is TRBV5-4 and J is TRBJ2-1; possible D gene TRBD2, 6 bases. The germline gives CDR1 SGHNT, CDR2 YYREEE (reference sequence). The CDR3 consists of 16 residues. For the CDR3, the DNA is TGTGCCAGCAGCTTGGGGCCTAGCGTTCCATACAATGAGCTGTTCTTC. Translating gives CASSLGPSVPYNELFF.

The chain carries TRBV6-1 and TRBJ2-1; 9 bases line up with TRBD1. Germline V gene data show CDR1 as MNHNS and CDR2 as SASEGT. V was clipped by 5 bases and J by 7 bases; unmatched bases: 3. The CDR3 runs 13 residues. The CDR3 DNA sequence: TGTGCCAGCAGTCGACAGGGGGTGAATGAGCAGTTCTTC. Protein: CASSRQGVNEQFF.

This clone was seen a few times. This specimen includes other DNA sequences encoding the same CDR3. The chain employs TRBV18 and TRBJ1-5; D not certain. This CDR3 spans 13 amino acids. V gave up 4 bases and J gave up 2 bases, with 6 bases separating them. In germline, CDR1 is KGHSH, CDR2 LQKENI. DNA of the CDR3: TGTGCCAGCTCACAGGACGGCAATCAGCCCCAGCATTTT. Protein sequence: CASSQDGNQPQHF.

The genes are TRBV18 and TRBJ1-2; D is perhaps TRBD1 (5 bases). The CDR3 is made up of 14 amino acids. V was shortened by 2 bases and J by 0 bases, with 7 bases between the two germline ends. CDR1 is KGHSH, CDR2 LQKENI, per germline. The CDR3 protein is CASSPAQANYGYTF. CDR3 sequence (DNA): TGTGCCAGCTCACCAGCACAGGCTAACTATGGCTACACCTTC.